Listed below are T cell receptor beta chains from one sample, sequenced in a study of shared clonotypes between healthy human individuals. Some clones are missing from TCRdb's copy, which holds only in-frame ones; the method was immunoSEQ multiplex PCR. The table records approximately 700,000 clones, more than 70% of them present only once. What was sequenced was memory CD4+ T cells sorted from blood. The receptors stem from a young woman in good health. Both conserved end residues are part of each CDR3. The D gene is left open where the match is weak.

V gene,D gene,J gene,CDR3 protein
TRBV5-4,NA,TRBJ1-2,CASSTDLESGGYTF
TRBV11-1,NA,TRBJ2-3,CASSLVGPPTDTQYF
TRBV28,NA,TRBJ1-4,CASSPSEGAEEKLFF
TRBV5-1,NA,TRBJ1-2,CASSSTASDYGYTF
TRBV29-1,NA,TRBJ2-1,CSVEVGASYNEQFF
TRBV6-6,NA,TRBJ1-1,CASLKEQGNTEAFF
TRBV4-1,NA,TRBJ1-5,CASSQESNGPQHF
TRBV19,TRBD1,TRBJ1-1,CASSKSQGRTEAFF
TRBV29-1,NA,TRBJ2-5,CSVDGPAGTQYF
TRBV19,NA,TRBJ2-7,CASSIRGEQYF
TRBV5-6,NA,TRBJ1-1,CASSSKVGLNTEAFF
TRBV15,TRBD2,TRBJ2-7,CATFSGREGYEQYF
TRBV6-5,TRBD1,TRBJ1-5,CASRGDRDNQPQHF
TRBV18,TRBD1,TRBJ2-2,CASQNAGQAGELFF
TRBV27,NA,TRBJ2-7,CASRGQGSYEQYF
TRBV29-1,TRBD1,TRBJ1-1,CSVKTGSAEAFF
TRBV19,NA,TRBJ1-1,CASSMSNTEAFF
TRBV5-5,TRBD1,TRBJ1-2,CASSYLGQATNYGYTF
TRBV28,NA,TRBJ2-1,CASSPYGAGSYNEQFF
TRBV7-3,NA,TRBJ2-1,CASSLGGRGLSEQFF
TRBV14,TRBD1,TRBJ2-7,CASSLRDRGSYEQYF
TRBV5-4,NA,TRBJ2-3,CASSFGPAGVADTQYF
TRBV7-2,NA,TRBJ2-7,CASSLYRGAGYEQYF
TRBV5-1,TRBD1,TRBJ2-3,CASSFQGDRADTQYF
TRBV7-9,NA,TRBJ2-1,CASSFHGNREGFEQFF
TRBV7-9,TRBD2,TRBJ2-3,CATGLASSDTQYF
TRBV27,TRBD1,TRBJ1-2,CASLGQGRSGYTF
TRBV6-6,NA,TRBJ2-3,CASSYSGEGTDTQYF
TRBV6-1,NA,TRBJ1-4,CASSDFGGTEKLFF
TRBV25-1,TRBD2,TRBJ2-1,CASSDLPAGENNEQFF
TRBV29-1,NA,TRBJ1-3,CSVGRGTGNTIYF
TRBV7-9,NA,TRBJ2-5,CASSIKETQYF
TRBV5-1,TRBD2,TRBJ2-1,CASSKGLAGDFGNEQFF
TRBV29-1,TRBD2,TRBJ2-3,CSGGTSGRSDTQYF
TRBV4-1,NA,TRBJ1-5,CASSQGGDRPYRPQHF
TRBV7-9,TRBD2,TRBJ2-2,CASSQGGLASPTGELFF
TRBV6-1,TRBD1,TRBJ1-1,CASPKAGGRNTEAFF
TRBV7-2,NA,TRBJ2-1,CASSFAGIEQFF
TRBV10-1,TRBD1,TRBJ2-7,CASSGQGDEQYF
TRBV4-1,TRBD2,TRBJ2-3,CASRRTSGRLGTQYF
TRBV30,NA,TRBJ1-2,CAWGAGGAIGGYTF
TRBV5-1,TRBD1,TRBJ1-2,CASSSGTGFNYGYTF
TRBV29-1,TRBD1,TRBJ1-2,CSAVRQGANYGYTF